The clone carrying this TCR beta chain has just a few counts. These data come from a study of OX40 agonist ivuxolimab in advanced cancers. Clones were read by immunoSEQ multiplex PCR, and TCRdb kept only the in-frame ones, dropping some. This table holds about 61,000 clones, around 86% found once. The length of the CDR3 is 16 residues. Sequencing used CD4+ or CD8+ T cells sorted from blood, obtained in a trial of the OX40 agonist ivuxolimab. This TCR derives from an adult with an advanced solid tumor such as melanoma, head and neck, liver or kidney cancer. The chain combines TRBV21-1 with TRBJ2-3; TRBD2, the D gene given by the table, was not confirmed from the DNA. TRBV21-1 is marked as a pseudogene. CDR3 sequence (DNA): TGTGCCAGCAGCAAAGCAGCTGATAGCGGCACAGATACGCAGTATTTT. Encoded protein: CASSKAADSGTDTQYF.